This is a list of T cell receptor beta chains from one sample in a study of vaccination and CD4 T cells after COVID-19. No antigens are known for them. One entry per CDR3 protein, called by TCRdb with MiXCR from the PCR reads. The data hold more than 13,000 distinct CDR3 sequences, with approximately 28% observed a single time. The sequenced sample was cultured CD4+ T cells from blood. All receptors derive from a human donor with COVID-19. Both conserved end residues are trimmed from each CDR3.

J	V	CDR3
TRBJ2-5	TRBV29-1	SAGQGAETQY
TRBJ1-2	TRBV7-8	ASSLVEGVGYT
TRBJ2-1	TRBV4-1	ASTRGYEQF
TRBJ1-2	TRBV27	ASSNREGQGYGYT
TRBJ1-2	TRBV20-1	SARTSGGRGNT
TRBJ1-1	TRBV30	AWRDPGLHYTEAF
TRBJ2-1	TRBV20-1	SARVTSGGNEQF
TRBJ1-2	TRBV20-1	SASKGQVIDGYT
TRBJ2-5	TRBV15	ATSRDPGQGETQY
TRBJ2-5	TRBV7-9	ASSTAGGGGETQY
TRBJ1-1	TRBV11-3	ASSLESYTEAF
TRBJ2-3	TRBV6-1	ASRTRQGASTDTQY
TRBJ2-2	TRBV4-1	ASSQALANTGELF
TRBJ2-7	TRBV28	ASSLLAALGEQY
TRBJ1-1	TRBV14	ASSPPGRLNTEAF
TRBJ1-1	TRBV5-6	ASSPGTEIVLWVAF
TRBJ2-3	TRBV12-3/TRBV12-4	ASSSAGGSTDTQY
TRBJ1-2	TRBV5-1	ASSLARGGYT
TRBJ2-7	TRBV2	ASGVSGIEQY
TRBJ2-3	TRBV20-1	SAEGRRTDTQY
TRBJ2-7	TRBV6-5	ASSYSATGYYEQY
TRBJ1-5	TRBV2	ASSGQGASQPQH
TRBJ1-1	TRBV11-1	ASSLGPKNTEAF
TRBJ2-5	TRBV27	ASSPGQWRETQY